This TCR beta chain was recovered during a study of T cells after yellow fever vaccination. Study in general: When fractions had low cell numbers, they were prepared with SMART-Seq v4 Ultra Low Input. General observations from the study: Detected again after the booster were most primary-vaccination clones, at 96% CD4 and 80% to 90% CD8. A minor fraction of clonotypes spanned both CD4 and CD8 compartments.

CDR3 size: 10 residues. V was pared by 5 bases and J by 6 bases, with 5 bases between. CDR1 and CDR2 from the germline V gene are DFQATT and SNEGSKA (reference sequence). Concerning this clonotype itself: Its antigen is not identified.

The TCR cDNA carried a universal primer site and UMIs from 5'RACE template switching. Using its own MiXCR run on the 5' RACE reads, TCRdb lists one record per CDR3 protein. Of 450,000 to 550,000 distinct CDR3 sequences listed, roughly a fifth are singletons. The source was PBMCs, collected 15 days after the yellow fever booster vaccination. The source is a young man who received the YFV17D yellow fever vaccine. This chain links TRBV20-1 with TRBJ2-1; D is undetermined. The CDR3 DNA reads TGCAGTGCTCTCTTCAATGAGCAGTTCTTC. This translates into CSALFNEQFF.